This T cell receptor (beta chain) derives from a study of T-cell memory formation after mild COVID-19. TCRdb re-derived calls from the 5' RACE reads in MiXCR, one entry per CDR3 protein. The sample consists of 500,000 to 600,000 distinct CDR3 sequences, more than 15% of them appearing once. In germline, CDR1 is DFQATT, CDR2 SNEGSKA (reference sequence). The CDR3 is 13 amino acids. The V gene lost 2 bases and the J gene lost 3 bases, with 10 bases spanning the gap. The sample was PBMCs or a T cell subset sorted from them (not recorded which). The TCR comes from an adult woman who had mild COVID-19 (a few samples of this study predate the infection). Cell type and time point are not known. The chain links TRBV20-1 to TRBJ1-2; D uncertain. The CDR3 sequence is CSARLITYYGYTF. CDR3 DNA: TGCAGTGCTAGATTGATAACCTACTATGGCTACACCTTC.